This passage covers 14 T cell receptor beta chains from one sample sequenced in a study of tumor and adjacent non-tumor tissue in lung cancer. No cell sorting was done before RNA was extracted from the tissue. A modified ARM-PCR protocol with three rounds of nested PCR amplified TCRbeta. MiXCR was run by TCRdb on the multiplex PCR reads, yielding one entry per CDR3 protein. The repertoire consists of approximately 130,000 distinct CDR3 sequences, with 66% occurring once and the leading ten covering about 13%. The sequencing input was lung tumor tissue. These receptors came from a man aged 25-45 years with non-small cell lung cancer.

A single count supports this clonotype. This may stem from a read error, because a much larger clone lies one nucleotide away. As the CDR3 is not closed by the conserved phenylalanine or tryptophan, this likely results from a read error. The chain employs TRBV20-1 and TRBJ1-1; D not certain. Germline V gene lookup returns CDR1 DFQATT and CDR2 SNEGSKA (reference sequence). The CDR3 is made up of 13 amino acids. The V end lost 1 base, the J end lost 0 bases, and 6 bases lay between the germline ends. The CDR3 coding sequence is TGCAGTGCTAGAGGATGGGTGAACACTGAAGCTTTCTAT. This sequence encodes CSARGWVNTEAFY.

V and J are TRBV4-1 and TRBJ2-3; no reliable D call. The CDR3 sequence is 15 residues long. Per germline, CDR1 MGHRA and CDR2 YSYEKL. The CDR3 DNA is TGCGTAAGCAGCCAAGATCGGCGGAGCACAGATACGCAGTATTTT. This encodes CVSSQDRRSTDTQYF.

Worth noting for this clonotype: One end of the junction varies from germline; a read error may be responsible. The chain uses TRBV11-2 and TRBJ2-2; TRBD2 aligns across 13 bases. This CDR3 is 17 amino acids long. Germline CDR1 reads SGHAT; CDR2 reads FQNNGV. The CDR3 DNA follows: TGTGCCAGCAGCTCCAGACTAGCGGGAGGTAATACCGGGGGGCTGTTTTTT. It is translated as CASSSRLAGGNTGGLFF.

The chain recombines TRBV6-1 with TRBJ2-1; D gene uncertain. The CDR3 covers 13 residues. The germline gives CDR1 MNHNS, CDR2 SASEGT. V gave up 7 bases and J gave up 6 bases, with 13 bases separating them. The CDR3 spells CASTNSPFNEQFF. CDR3 nucleotide sequence: TGTGCCAGCACAAATAGCCCGTTCAATGAGCAGTTCTTC.

This chain links TRBV2 with TRBJ1-1, with 9 bases aligning to TRBD1. Per germline, CDR1 SNHLY and CDR2 FYNNEI. CDR3 length: 14 residues. Germline trimming cut 6 bases from V and 4 bases from J; bases unmatched to any gene: 6. Written as DNA, the CDR3 is TGTGCCAGCAGCAGGACAGGGGAGGGCACTGAAGCTTTCTTT. Its protein product is CASSRTGEGTEAFF.

The gene calls are TRBV6-5 and TRBJ2-1, with D hard to call. This CDR3 is built from 13 residues. Trimming shortened V by 8 bases and J by 9 bases, and 17 bases separated the two germline ends. The germline V gene encodes CDR1 MNHEY and CDR2 SVGAGI. The CDR3: CASGLEPWSEQFF. CDR3 coding DNA: TGTGCCAGCGGTCTCGAGCCATGGAGTGAGCAGTTCTTC.

This clonotype was seen repeatedly, ten times or more. This sequence joins TRBV12-3 or TRBV12-4 and TRBJ2-7; D is possibly TRBD2 (7 bases). Between the trimmed V and J ends, which lost 2 bases and 5 bases, there was a span of 13 bases. This CDR3 has 14 amino acids. CDR3 residues: CASSLSGGPDEQYF. DNA of the CDR3: TGTGCCAGCAGTTTATCGGGGGGCCCGGACGAGCAGTACTTC.

Details on this clonotype: A much larger clone differs from this one at a single base, so this may be a read error. This chain links TRBV20-1 with TRBJ2-1; unclear D gene. V lost 8 bases to trimming and J lost 5 bases, with 10 bases between them. Germline CDR1 reads DFQATT; CDR2 reads SNEGSKA (reference sequence). The CDR3 sequence is 11 residues long. CDR3: CSTGPNNEQFF. For the CDR3, the DNA is TGCAGTACTGGGCCGAACAATGAGCAGTTCTTC.

With regard to this clonotype: A single base separates this from a much larger clone, so it may be a read error. The rearrangement uses TRBV6-2 or TRBV6-3 and TRBJ2-7; TRBD1 might be the D (6 bases). This CDR3 spans 15 amino acids. In germline, CDR1 is MNHEY, CDR2 SVGEGT. The CDR3 DNA reads as TGTGCCAGCAGTAAACCGGGGACATGGTCGCACGAGCAGTGCTTC. Translation: CASSKPGTWSHEQCF.

Concerning this clonotype itself: This CDR3 fails to terminate in the conserved phenylalanine or tryptophan, so it likely reflects a read error. V usage is TRBV29-1 and J usage is TRBJ1-1; 7 bases fit TRBD1. CDR1 and CDR2 (germline): SQVTM, ANQGSEA. This CDR3 region has 15 residues. Here the CDR3 reads CSAALRDSLNTEAFL. CDR3 sequence (DNA): TGCAGCGCTGCCCTCCGGGACAGCCTAAACACCGAAGCTTTCCTT.

The CDR3 loop is CASSLEQGAKAFF. DNA for the CDR3: TGTGCCAGCAGCTTAGAGCAGGGGGCGAAGGCTTTCTTT. The chain recombines TRBV11-3 with TRBJ1-1, with 8 nucleotides matching TRBD1. V gave up 0 bases and J gave up 11 bases; unmatched junction bases: 5. The CDR3 runs to 13 residues. Germline CDR1 reads SGHNT; CDR2 reads YENEEA.

With regard to this clonotype: A single base separates this from a much larger clone, so it may be a read error. The V and J genes are TRBV20-1 and TRBJ1-6, with a tentative D call TRBD1 (6 bases). V lost 2 bases to trimming and J lost 8 bases, with 16 bases between them. The V gene's germline CDR1 is DFQATT and CDR2 SNEGSKA (reference sequence). The CDR3 has 15 amino acids. CDR3: CSARRDRLGYSPLHF. CDR3 coding DNA: TGCAGTGCTAGACGCGACAGGTTAGGGTATTCACCCCTCCACTTT.

The V gene is TRBV13, the J gene TRBJ2-1, with TRBD2 matching 8 bases. The CDR3 sequence is 16 residues long. Trimming took 5 bases from V and 1 from J; bases not matched to a gene: 7. Germline V gene lookup returns CDR1 PRHDT and CDR2 FYEKMQ (reference sequence). The CDR3 here is CASSPATSGSYNEQFF. The CDR3 region has the DNA TGTGCCAGCAGCCCTGCCACTAGCGGATCCTACAATGAGCAGTTCTTC.

Comment on this clonotype: Possible read error: a much larger clone is one base away. This sequence joins TRBV20-1 and TRBJ2-5; D uncertain. Germline CDR1 is DFQATT and CDR2 is SNEGSKA (reference sequence). The CDR3 sequence is 12 residues long. Deletions cut 7 bases from V and 5 bases from J, with 14 bases between. The CDR3 nucleotides are TGCAGTGTTCCCCGGGCGACGGAGACCCAGTACTTC. Its protein is CSVPRATETQYF.